A selection of T cell receptor beta chains follows, all from one sample in a study of graft-versus-host responses after intestinal transplantation. Measured with immunoSEQ multiplex PCR; TCRdb has only the in-frame clones, and not every one. Counted here are about 7,000 clones, about 28% occurring once; the ten biggest clones make up around 6%. This specimen was alloreactive CD8+ T cells from a mixed lymphocyte reaction culture, taken before transplantation. These receptors were collected from a human patient who was an organ donor for intestinal transplantation. CDR3s include the opening cysteine and the closing phenylalanine or tryptophan. D genes are given only for firm matches. Where a row states a size, it is once, few, many or the class of an expanded clone; other rows omit it.

J gene | V gene | clone size | D gene | CDR3 DNA | CDR3 protein
TRBJ2-1 | TRBV18 | NA | TRBD2 | TGTGCCAGCTCGTGGACTAGCGGGGGGCGGTCGGGTGAGCAGTTCTTC | CASSWTSGGRSGEQFF
TRBJ2-3 | TRBV7-3 | large | NA | TGTGCCAGCAGCTGGGGGGCGGCAGATACGCAGTATTTT | CASSWGAADTQYF
TRBJ2-3 | TRBV12-5 | NA | NA | TGTGCTAGTAGTTGGGGGGGGGCTGGAGATACGCAGTATTTT | CASSWGGAGDTQYF
TRBJ1-1 | TRBV7-9 | medium-sized | NA | TGTGCCAGCAGCTTTCTGGACACTTACGCTGAAGCTTTCTTT | CASSFLDTYAEAFF
TRBJ2-7 | TRBV6-9 | NA | TRBD1 | TGTGCCAGCAGTTACAGGGGGCAGTACGAGCAGTACTTC | CASSYRGQYEQYF
TRBJ2-3 | TRBV11-3 | few | TRBD2 | TGTGCCAGCAGCTTGGGGAGGGGCACAGATACGCAGTATTTT | CASSLGRGTDTQYF
TRBJ2-3 | TRBV10-3 | NA | NA | TGTGCCATCAGAACTCCAGGGCGAGGGAGTACGCAGTATTTT | CAIRTPGRGSTQYF
TRBJ1-1 | TRBV10-1 | few | NA | TGCGCCAGCAGTGAGGAGGGTTGGCACACTGAAGCTTTCTTT | CASSEEGWHTEAFF
TRBJ1-2 | TRBV15 | NA | TRBD1 | TGTGCCACCAGCCTTTATGGAGGGACAGGGGTCGGCTACACCTTC | CATSLYGGTGVGYTF
TRBJ2-4 | TRBV28 | NA | NA | TGTGCCAGCAGTACCTGGACAGAAGCCAAAAACATTCAGTACTTC | CASSTWTEAKNIQYF
TRBJ2-6 | TRBV4-1 | NA | NA | TGCGCCAGCAGCCATCTCACATGTTGCTCTGGGGCCAACGTCCTGACTTTC | CASSHLTCCSGANVLTF
TRBJ1-1 | TRBV5-5 | once | NA | TGTGCCAGCAGCTTGTTGGTTCCCAGGGTGGCTGAAGCTTTCTTT | CASSLLVPRVAEAFF
TRBJ2-3 | TRBV4-1 | NA | NA | TGCGCCAGCAGCCAAGGGAGGGGTACAGATACGCAGTATTTT | CASSQGRGTDTQYF
TRBJ1-2 | TRBV6-5 | few | NA | TGTGCCAGCAAGGACAGTAATTCTTTCTATGGCTACACCTTC | CASKDSNSFYGYTF